This TCR beta chain came from a study of blood T cell repertoires in COVID-19. Sequencing was performed with immunoSEQ multiplex PCR; in TCRdb, only in-frame clones are kept and a portion is missing. Here the sample spans 130,000 to 150,000 clones, 75% to 90% being singletons. This CDR3 comprises 14 residues. Germline V gene data show CDR1 as MNHEY and CDR2 as SMNVEV (reference sequence). Germline trimming cut 3 bases from V and 8 bases from J; bases unmatched to any gene: 3. The V gene is TRBV27, the J gene TRBJ1-6; 8 nucleotides align to TRBD1. The sample taken for sequencing was peripheral blood. The source of this sequence is a woman aged 60 to 75 with active COVID-19. The CDR3 region has the DNA TGTGCCAGCAGTTTCACAGGGGGTTATTCACCCCTCCACTTT. Translated, it gives CASSFTGGYSPLHF.